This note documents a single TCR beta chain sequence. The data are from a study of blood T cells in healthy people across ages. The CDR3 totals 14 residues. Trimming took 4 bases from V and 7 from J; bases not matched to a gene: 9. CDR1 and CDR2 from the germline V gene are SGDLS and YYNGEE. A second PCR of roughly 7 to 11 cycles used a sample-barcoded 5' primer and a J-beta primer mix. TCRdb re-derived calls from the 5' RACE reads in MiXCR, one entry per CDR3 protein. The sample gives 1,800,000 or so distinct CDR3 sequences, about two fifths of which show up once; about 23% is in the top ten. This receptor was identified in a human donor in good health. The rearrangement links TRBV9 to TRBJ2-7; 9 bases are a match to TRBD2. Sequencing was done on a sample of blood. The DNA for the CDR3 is TGTGCCAGCAGCCGACCGGGACTAGCTCAGGAGCAGTACTTC. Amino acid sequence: CASSRPGLAQEQYF.